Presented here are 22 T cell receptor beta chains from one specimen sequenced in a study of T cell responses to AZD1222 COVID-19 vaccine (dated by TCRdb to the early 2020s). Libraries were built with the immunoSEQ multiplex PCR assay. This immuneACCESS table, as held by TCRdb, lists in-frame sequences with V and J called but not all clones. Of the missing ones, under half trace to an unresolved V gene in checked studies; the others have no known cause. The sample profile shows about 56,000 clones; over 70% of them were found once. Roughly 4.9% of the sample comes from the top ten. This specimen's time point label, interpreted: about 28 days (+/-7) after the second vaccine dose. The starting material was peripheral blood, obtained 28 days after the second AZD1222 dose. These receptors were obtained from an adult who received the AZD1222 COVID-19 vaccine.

The CDR3 coding sequence is TGTGCCAGCTCACCCGGCTCACAGACCTACGAGCAGTACGTC. This codes for CASSPGSQTYEQYV. The chain links TRBV18 to TRBJ2-7; D unclear. Germline CDR1 KGHSH, CDR2 LQKENI. The CDR3 extends over 14 amino acids. With 3 bases removed from V and 2 bases from J, the gap between germline ends came to 11 bases.

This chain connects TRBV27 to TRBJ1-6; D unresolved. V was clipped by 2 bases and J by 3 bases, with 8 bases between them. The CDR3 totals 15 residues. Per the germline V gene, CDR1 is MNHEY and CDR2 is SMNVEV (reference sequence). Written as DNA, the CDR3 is TGTGCCAGCAGTTTACCGCCCAGCTATAATTCACCCCTCCACTTT. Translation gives CASSLPPSYNSPLHF.

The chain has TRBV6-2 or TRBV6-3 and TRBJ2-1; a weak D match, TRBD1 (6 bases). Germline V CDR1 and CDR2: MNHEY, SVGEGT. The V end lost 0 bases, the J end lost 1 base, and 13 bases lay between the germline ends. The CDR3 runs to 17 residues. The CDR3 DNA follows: TGTGCCAGCAGTTACTCGCCACGGACAGCTTCCTACAATGAGCAGTTCTTC. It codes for CASSYSPRTASYNEQFF.

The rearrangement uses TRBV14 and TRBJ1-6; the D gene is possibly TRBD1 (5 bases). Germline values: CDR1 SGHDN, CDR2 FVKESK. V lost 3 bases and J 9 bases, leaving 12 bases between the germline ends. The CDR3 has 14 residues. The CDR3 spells CASSHRQSGSPLHF. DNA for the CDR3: TGTGCCAGCAGCCACCGACAGTCGGGTTCACCCCTCCACTTT.

The CDR3 spells CASSLFGGTSNQPQHF. CDR3 DNA: TGTGCCAGCAGTTTATTCGGGGGCACTAGCAATCAGCCCCAGCATTTT. This chain joins TRBV27 and TRBJ1-5, with D possibly TRBD1 on 6 matching bases. Trimming cost V 1 base and J 0 bases, with 10 bases left between them. CDR1 is MNHEY, CDR2 SMNVEV, per germline (reference sequence). This CDR3 has 16 residues.

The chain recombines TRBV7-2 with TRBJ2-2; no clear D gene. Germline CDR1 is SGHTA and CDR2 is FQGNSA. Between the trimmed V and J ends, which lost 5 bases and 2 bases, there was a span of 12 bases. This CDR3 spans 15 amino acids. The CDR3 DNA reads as TGTGCCAGCAGCCCTGGGGTGGGAAACACCGGGGAGCTGTTTTTT. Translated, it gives CASSPGVGNTGELFF.

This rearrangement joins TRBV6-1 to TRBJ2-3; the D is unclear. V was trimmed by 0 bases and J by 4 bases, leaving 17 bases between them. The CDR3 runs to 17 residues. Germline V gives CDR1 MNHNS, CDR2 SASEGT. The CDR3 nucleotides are TGTGCCAGCAGTGAAGCGTCGGCACCTAGTGGGTCAGATACGCAGTATTTT. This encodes CASSEASAPSGSDTQYF.

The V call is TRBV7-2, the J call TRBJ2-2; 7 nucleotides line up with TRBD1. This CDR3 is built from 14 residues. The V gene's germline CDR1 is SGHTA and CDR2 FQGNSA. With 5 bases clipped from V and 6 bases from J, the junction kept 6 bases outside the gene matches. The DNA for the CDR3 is TGTGCCAGCAGCCCCGGGACAGAGGCCGGGGAGCTGTTTTTT. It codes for CASSPGTEAGELFF.

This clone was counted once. The CDR3 protein is CASRVAGESGEQYF. CDR3 DNA sequence: TGTGCCAGCAGGGTGGCGGGGGAATCGGGGGAGCAGTACTTC. The V and J genes are TRBV6-5 and TRBJ2-7; TRBD2 agrees at 7 bases. Trimming cost V 6 bases and J 7 bases; bases outside gene matches: 12. This CDR3 region has 14 residues. From germline, CDR1 is MNHEY and CDR2 SVGAGI.

CDR3: CASTRREANYGYTF. CDR3 in DNA: TGTGCCAGCACCCGAAGGGAAGCTAACTATGGCTACACCTTC. The chain links TRBV6-5 to TRBJ1-2; no clear D. Trimming shortened V by 7 bases and J by 0 bases, and 12 bases separated the two germline ends. The CDR3 covers 14 residues. From germline, CDR1 is MNHEY and CDR2 SVGAGI.

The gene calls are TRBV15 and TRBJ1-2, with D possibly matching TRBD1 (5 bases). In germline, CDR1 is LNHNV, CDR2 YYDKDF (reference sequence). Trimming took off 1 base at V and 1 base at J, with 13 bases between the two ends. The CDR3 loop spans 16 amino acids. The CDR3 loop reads CATSRVWGGDNYGYTF. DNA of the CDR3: TGTGCCACCAGCAGAGTCTGGGGGGGGGATAACTATGGCTACACCTTC.

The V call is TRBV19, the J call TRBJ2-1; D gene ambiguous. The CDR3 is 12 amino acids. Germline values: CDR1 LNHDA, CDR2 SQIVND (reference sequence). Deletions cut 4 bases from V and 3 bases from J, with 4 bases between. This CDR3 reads CASSSGYNEQFF. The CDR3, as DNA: TGTGCCAGTAGTAGCGGCTACAATGAGCAGTTCTTC.

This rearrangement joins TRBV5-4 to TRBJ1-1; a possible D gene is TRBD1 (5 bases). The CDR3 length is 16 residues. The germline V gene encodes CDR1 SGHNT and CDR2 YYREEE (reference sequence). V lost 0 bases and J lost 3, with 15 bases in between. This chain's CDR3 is CASSLGGRGMDTEAFF. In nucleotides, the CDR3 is TGTGCCAGCAGCTTGGGGGGACGAGGGATGGACACTGAAGCTTTCTTT.

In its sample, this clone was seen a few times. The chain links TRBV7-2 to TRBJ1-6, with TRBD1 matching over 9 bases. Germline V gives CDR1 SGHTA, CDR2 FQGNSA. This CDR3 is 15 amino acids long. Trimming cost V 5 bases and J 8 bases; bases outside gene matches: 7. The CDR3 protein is CASSPRGQGHSPLHF. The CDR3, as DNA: TGTGCCAGCAGCCCGAGGGGACAGGGACATTCACCCCTCCACTTT.

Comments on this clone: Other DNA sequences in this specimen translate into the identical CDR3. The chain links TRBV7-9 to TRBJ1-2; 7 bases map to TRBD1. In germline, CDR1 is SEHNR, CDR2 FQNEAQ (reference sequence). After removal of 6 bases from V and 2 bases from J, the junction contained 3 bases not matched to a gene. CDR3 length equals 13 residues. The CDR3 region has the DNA TGTGCCAGCAGTCCGGGACAGAACTATGGCTACACCTTC. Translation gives CASSPGQNYGYTF.

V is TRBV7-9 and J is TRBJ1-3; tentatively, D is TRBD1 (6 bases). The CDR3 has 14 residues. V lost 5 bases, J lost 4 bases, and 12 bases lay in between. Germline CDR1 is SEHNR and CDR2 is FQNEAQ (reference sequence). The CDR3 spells CASSRTGTGNTIYF. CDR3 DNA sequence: TGTGCCAGCAGCAGAACCGGGACAGGAAACACCATATATTTT. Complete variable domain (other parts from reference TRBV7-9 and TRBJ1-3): DTGVSQNPRHKITKRGQNVTFRCDPISEHNRLYWYRQTLGQGPEFLTYFQNEAQLEKSRLLSDRFSAERPKGSFSTLEIQRTEQGDSAMYLCASSRTGTGNTIYFGEGSWLTVV.

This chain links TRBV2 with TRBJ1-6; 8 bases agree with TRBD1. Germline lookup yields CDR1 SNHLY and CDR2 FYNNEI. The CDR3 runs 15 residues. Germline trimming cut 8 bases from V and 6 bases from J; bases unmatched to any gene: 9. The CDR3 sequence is CASGTETGANSPLHF. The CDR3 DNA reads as TGTGCCAGCGGGACGGAGACAGGGGCTAATTCACCCCTCCACTTT.

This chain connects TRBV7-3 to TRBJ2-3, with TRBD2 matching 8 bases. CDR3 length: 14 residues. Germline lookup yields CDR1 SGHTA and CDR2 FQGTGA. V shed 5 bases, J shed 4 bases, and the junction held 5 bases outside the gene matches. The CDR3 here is CASSLWGLADTQYF. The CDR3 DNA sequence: TGTGCCAGCAGCCTCTGGGGACTAGCAGATACGCAGTATTTT.

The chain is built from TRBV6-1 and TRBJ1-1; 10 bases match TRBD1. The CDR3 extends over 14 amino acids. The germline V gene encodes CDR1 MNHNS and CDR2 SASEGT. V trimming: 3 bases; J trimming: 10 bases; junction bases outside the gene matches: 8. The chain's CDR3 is CASSDGSGTGVAFF. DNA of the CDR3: TGTGCCAGCAGTGACGGGTCAGGGACAGGGGTAGCTTTCTTT.

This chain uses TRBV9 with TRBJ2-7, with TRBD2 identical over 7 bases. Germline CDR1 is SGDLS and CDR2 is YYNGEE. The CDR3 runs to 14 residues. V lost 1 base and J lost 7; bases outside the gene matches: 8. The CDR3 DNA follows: TGTGCCAGCAGCGTACGTGCGGGCGGGGGAGAGCAGTACTTC. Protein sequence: CASSVRAGGGEQYF.

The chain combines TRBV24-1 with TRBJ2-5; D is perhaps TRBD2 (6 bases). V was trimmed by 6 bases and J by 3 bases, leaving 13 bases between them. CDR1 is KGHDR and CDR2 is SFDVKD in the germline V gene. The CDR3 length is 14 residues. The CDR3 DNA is TGTGCCACCAGTCGGTGGAGGGTTAAAGAGACCCAGTACTTC. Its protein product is CATSRWRVKETQYF.

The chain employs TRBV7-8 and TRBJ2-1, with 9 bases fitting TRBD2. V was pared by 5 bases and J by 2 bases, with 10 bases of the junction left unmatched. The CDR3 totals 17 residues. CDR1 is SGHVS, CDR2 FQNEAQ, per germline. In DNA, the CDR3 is TGTGCCAGCAGCCGAGACTCCGGGACTAGCACCTACAATGAGCAGTTCTTC. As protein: CASSRDSGTSTYNEQFF.